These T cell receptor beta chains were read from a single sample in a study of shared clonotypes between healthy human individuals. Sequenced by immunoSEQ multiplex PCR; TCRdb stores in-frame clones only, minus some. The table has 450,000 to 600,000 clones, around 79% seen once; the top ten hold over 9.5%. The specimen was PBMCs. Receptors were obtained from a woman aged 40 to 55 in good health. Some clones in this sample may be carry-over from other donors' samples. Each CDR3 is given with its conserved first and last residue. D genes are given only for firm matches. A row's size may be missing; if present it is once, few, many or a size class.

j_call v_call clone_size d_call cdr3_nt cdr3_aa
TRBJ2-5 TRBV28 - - TGTGCCAGCAGGGGTTACGAAGGGGAGACCCAGTACTTC CASRGYEGETQYF
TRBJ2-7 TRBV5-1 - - TGCGCCAGCAGCTCCGGGAGTGGAGCCTACGAGCAGTACTTC CASSSGSGAYEQYF
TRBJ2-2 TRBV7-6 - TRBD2 TGTGCCAGCAGCTTAGGGGGCGGGAGGGCCCGCGGGAGTACCGGGGAGCTGTTTTTT CASSLGGGRARGSTGELFF
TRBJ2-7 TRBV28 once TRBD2 TGTGCCAGCAGTTTGAGCGGGAGAAGCAACGAGCAGTACTTC CASSLSGRSNEQYF
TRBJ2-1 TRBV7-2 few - TGTGCCAGCAGCTTAAGTACCCTAGCGAGTGAGCAGTTCTTC CASSLSTLASEQFF
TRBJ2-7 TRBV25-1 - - TGTGCCAGCAGCCACATGAGTGAATACGAGCAGTACTTC CASSHMSEYEQYF
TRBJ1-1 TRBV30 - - TGTGCCTCCCACCGGGGGGACCTGAACACTGAAGCTTTCTTT CASHRGDLNTEAFF
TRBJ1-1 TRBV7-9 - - TGTGCCAGCAGCTTAGTAGGTCGGGCAAACACTGAAGCTTTCTTT CASSLVGRANTEAFF
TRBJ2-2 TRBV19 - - TGTGCCAGTAGTATAGGAAGGGGAACCGGGGGGCTGTTTTTT CASSIGRGTGGLFF
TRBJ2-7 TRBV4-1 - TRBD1 TGCGCCAGCAGCCAAGCAGGACAGGGGGCCTCCGAGCAGTACTTC CASSQAGQGASEQYF
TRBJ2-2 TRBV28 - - TGTGCCAGCAGCAGTGGAGGGGCCGGGGAGCTGTTTTTT CASSSGGAGELFF
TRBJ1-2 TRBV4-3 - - TGCGCCAGCAGCCCATCGTTTAGGAGAAATAACTATGGCTACACCTTC CASSPSFRRNNYGYTF
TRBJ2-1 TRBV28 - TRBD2 TGTGCCAGCAGGGAAGGACTAGCGTGGAGTGATGAGCAGTTCTTC CASREGLAWSDEQFF
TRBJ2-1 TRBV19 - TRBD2 TGTGCCAGTAGTAGTCTCGGTTCAGCGGGAAGGGAGGATGAGCAGTTCTTC CASSSLGSAGREDEQFF
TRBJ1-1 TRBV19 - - TGTGCCAGTAGACCCGAGGGGTTTAGGTCTACCGAAGCTTTCTTT CASRPEGFRSTEAFF
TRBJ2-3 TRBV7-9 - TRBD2 TGTGCCAGCAGCTTGCGGGGGGGCTCAGATACGCAGTATTTT CASSLRGGSDTQYF
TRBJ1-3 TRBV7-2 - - TGTGCCAGCAGCTTAAAAGAGAGGGTGCTCTCTGGAAACACCATATATTTT CASSLKERVLSGNTIYF
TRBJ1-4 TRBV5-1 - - TGCGCCAGCAGCCTGGACAGAAGGGGTGAAAAACTGTTTTTT CASSLDRRGEKLFF